The sequence of this T cell receptor beta chain was determined in a study of cytomegalovirus exposure and HLA in healthy donors. In the study overall: Earlier findings included 117 million unique TCR beta sequences obtained from around 180 million T cells. From donors who were HLA-typed, an early data release held 75 million to 85 million unique TCRs.

CDR3 length: 14 residues. With 7 bases removed from V and 0 bases from J, the gap between germline ends came to 10 bases. Germline CDR1 WSHSY, CDR2 SAAADI. A multiplex PCR was run with 60 Vbeta primers and 13 Jbeta primers. Profiled with immunoSEQ multiplex PCR; TCRdb holds only in-frame clones, not every one. The table for this sample gives approximately 180,000 clones. A note on this clone: Its antigen is not identified.

Whole-study results and caveats: Per a prior analysis, the majority of TCR beta V segments were productive roughly 87% or roughly 30% of the time. CMV serostatus stood as the only immune exposure information on hand.

The rearrangement joins TRBV10-2 to TRBJ1-5; no clear D gene. The sequenced sample consisted of PBMCs. The receptor comes from a man aged 30 to 39 in good health and CMV-seronegative. CDR3 sequence (DNA): TGCGCCAGCATGCGGGGTTATAGCAATCAGCCCCAGCATTTT. Translation gives CASMRGYSNQPQHF.